This note documents a single TCR beta chain sequence. Its target is not known. These data belong to a study of shared clonotypes between healthy human individuals. Study conclusions and caveats: A reduction in generation probabilities was seen for non-shared clonotypes relative to those shared by all four donors. The study's rarefaction showed incomplete sorted-subset sequencing despite large depth. Clonotype sharing among donors likely depends on sequencing depth. Naive subsets, compared against memory subsets, generally had larger estimated richness values.

The protocol was immunoSEQ multiplex PCR, while the TCRdb copy is restricted to in-frame clones and leaves out a portion. Found here are approximately 530,000 clones, roughly 95% of them singletons; the top ten hold 0.05% to 0.08%. The V gene lost 4 bases and the J gene lost 4 bases, with 14 bases spanning the gap. Germline CDR1 reads MNHNS; CDR2 reads SASEGT. There are 16 residues in the CDR3. The specimen sequenced was naive CD4+ T cells sorted from blood. Subset noted: CD45RA+ positively selected. The gene calls are TRBV6-1 and TRBJ2-6; unclear D gene. This TCR derives from a woman under 40 in good health. For the CDR3, the DNA is TGTGCCAGCAGTGGGTTGGGCTATCTCGGGGCCAACGTCCTGACTTTC. Its protein is CASSGLGYLGANVLTF.